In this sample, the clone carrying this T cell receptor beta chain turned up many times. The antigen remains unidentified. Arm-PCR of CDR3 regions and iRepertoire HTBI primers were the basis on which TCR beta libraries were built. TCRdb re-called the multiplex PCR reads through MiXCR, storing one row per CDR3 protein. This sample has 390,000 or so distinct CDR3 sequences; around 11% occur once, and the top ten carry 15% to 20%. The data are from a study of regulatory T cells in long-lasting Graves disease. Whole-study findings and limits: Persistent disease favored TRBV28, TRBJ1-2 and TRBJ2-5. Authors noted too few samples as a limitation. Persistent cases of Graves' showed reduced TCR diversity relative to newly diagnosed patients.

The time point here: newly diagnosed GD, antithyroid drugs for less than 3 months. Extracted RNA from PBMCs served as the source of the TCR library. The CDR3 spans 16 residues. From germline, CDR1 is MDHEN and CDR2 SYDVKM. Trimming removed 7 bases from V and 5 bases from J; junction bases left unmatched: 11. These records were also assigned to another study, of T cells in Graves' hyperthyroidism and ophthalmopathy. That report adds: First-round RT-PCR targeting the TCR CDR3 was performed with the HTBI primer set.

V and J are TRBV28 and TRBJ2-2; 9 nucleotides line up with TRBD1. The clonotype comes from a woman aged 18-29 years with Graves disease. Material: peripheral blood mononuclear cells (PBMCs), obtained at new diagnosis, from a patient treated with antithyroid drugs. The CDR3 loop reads CASTTPGQGYTGELFF. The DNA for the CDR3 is TGTGCCAGCACTACACCGGGACAGGGCTATACCGGGGAGCTGTTTTTT. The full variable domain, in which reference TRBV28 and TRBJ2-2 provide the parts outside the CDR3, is DVKVTQSSRYLVKRTGEKVFLECVQDMDHENMFWYRQDPGLGLRLIYFSYDVKMKEKGDIPEGYSVSREKKERFSLILESASTNQTSMYLCASTTPGQGYTGELFFGEGSRLTVL.